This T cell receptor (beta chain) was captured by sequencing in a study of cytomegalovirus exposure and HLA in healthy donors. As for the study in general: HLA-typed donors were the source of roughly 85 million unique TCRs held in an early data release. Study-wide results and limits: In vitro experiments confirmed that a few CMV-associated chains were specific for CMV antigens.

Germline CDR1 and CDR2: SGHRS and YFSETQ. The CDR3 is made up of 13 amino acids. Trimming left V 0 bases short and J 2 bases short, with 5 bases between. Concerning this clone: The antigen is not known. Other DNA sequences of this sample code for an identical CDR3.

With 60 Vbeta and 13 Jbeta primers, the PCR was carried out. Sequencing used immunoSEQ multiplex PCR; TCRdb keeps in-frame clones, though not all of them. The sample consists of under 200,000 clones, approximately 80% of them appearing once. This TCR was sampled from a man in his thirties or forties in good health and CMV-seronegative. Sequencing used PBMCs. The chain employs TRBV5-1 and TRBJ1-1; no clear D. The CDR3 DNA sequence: TGCGCCAGCAGCTTGGATCGTAACACTGAAGCTTTCTTT. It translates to CASSLDRNTEAFF.